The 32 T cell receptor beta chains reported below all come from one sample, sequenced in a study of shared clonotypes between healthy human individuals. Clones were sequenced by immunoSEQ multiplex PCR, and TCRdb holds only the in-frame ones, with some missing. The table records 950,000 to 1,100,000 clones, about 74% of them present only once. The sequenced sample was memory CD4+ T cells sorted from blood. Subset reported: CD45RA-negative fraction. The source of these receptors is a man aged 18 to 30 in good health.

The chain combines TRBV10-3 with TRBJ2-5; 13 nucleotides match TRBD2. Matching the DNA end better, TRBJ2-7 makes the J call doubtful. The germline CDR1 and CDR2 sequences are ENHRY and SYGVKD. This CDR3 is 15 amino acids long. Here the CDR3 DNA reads TGTGCCATCAGTTCTGGGACTAGCGGGGCCTACGAGCAGTACTTC. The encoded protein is CAISSGTSGAYEQYF.

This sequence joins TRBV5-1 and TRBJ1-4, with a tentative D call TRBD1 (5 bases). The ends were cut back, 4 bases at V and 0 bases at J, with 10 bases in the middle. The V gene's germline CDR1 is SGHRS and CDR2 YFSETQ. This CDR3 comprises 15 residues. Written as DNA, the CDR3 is TGCGCCAGCAGCCCCCAACAGGCAACTAATGAAAAACTGTTTTTT. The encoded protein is CASSPQQATNEKLFF.

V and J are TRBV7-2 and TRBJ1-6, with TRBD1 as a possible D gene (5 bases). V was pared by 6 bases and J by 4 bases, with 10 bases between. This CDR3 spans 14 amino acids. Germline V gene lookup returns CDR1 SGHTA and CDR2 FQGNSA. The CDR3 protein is CASRTTAYNSPLHF. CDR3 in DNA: TGTGCCAGCAGGACGACAGCATATAATTCACCCCTCCACTTT. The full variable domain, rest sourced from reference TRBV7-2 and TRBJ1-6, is GAGVSQSPSNKVTEKGKDVELRCDPISGHTALYWYRQSLGQGLEFLIYFQGNSAPDKSGLPSDRFSAERTGGSVSTLTIQRTQQEDSAVYLCASRTTAYNSPLHFGNGTRLTVT.

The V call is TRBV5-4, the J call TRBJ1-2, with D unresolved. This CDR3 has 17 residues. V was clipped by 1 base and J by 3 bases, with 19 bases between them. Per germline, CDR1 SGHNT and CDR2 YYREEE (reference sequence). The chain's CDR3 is CASSLLAARPGDYGYTF. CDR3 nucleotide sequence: TGTGCCAGCAGCTTGTTGGCAGCAAGACCAGGTGACTATGGCTACACCTTC.

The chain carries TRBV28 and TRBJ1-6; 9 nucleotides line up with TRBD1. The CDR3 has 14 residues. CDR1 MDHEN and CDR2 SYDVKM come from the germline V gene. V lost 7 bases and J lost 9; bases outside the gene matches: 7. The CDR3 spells CASTTTGGFSPLHF. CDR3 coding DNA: TGTGCCAGCACGACGACAGGGGGATTTTCACCCCTCCACTTT.

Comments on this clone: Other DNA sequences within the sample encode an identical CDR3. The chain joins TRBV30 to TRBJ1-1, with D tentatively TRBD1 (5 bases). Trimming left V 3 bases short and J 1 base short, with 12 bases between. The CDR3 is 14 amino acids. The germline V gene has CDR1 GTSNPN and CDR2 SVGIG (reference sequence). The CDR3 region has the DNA TGTGCCTGGAGCGCCGGGACCGCGAACACTGAAGCTTTCTTT. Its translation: CAWSAGTANTEAFF.

The CDR3: CASSARTLSGETQYF. CDR3 bases: TGTGCCAGCAGCGCCCGGACCCTTTCGGGGGAGACCCAGTACTTC. This chain uses TRBV9 with TRBJ2-5; TRBD2 is a possible D gene (5 bases). The CDR3 loop spans 15 amino acids. Germline CDR1 SGDLS, CDR2 YYNGEE. Deletions cut 3 bases from V and 5 bases from J, with 17 bases between. Full variable domain (missing parts from reference TRBV9 and TRBJ2-5): DSGVTQTPKHLITATGQRVTLRCSPRSGDLSVYWYQQSLDQGLQFLIQYYNGEERAKGNILERFSAQQFPDLHSELNLSSLELGDSALYFCASSARTLSGETQYFGPGTRLLVL.

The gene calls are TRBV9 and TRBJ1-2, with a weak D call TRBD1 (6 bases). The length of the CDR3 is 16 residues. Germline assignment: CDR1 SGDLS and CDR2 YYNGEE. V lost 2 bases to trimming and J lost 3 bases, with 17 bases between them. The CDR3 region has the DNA TGTGCCAGCAGCGTGACGGACAGCCGAAGTTACTATGGCTACACCTTC. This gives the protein CASSVTDSRSYYGYTF.

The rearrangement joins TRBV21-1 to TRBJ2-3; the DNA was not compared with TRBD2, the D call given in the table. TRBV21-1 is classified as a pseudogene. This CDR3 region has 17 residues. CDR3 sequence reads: CASSSSTSGPSTDTQYF. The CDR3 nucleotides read TGTGCCAGCAGCAGTAGTACTAGCGGACCTAGCACAGATACGCAGTATTTT.

This chain's CDR3 is CASSSTRGSYEQYF. The CDR3 DNA reads as TGTGCCAGCAGCTCAACTAGGGGATCCTACGAGCAGTACTTC. This chain joins TRBV7-2 and TRBJ2-7; possibly TRBD1 or TRBD2 for D (5 bases each). The CDR3 runs to 14 residues. Germline-derived CDR1 and CDR2 are SGHTA and FQGNSA. V lost 4 bases and J 1 base, leaving 11 bases between the germline ends.

This CDR3 reads CASSDRAGNYGYTF. DNA for the CDR3: TGTGCCAGCAGTGACCGGGCCGGAAACTATGGCTACACCTTC. V gene TRBV6-4 combines with J gene TRBJ1-2; D gene uncertain. V was clipped by 2 bases and J by 2 bases, with 9 bases between them. The CDR3 covers 14 residues. CDR1 and CDR2 (germline): MRHNA, SNTAGT.

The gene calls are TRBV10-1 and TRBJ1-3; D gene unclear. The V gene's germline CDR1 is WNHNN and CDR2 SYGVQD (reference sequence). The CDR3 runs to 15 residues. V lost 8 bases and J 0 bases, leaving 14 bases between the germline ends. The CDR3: CASWNPESSGNTIYF. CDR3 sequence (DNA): TGCGCCAGCTGGAATCCGGAGAGCTCTGGAAACACCATATATTTT.

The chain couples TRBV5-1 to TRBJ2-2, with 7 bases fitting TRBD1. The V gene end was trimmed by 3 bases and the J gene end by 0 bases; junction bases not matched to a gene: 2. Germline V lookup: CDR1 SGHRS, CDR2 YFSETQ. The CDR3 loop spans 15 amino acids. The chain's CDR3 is CASSSGQPNTGELFF. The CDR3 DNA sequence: TGCGCCAGCAGCTCGGGACAGCCGAACACCGGGGAGCTGTTTTTT.

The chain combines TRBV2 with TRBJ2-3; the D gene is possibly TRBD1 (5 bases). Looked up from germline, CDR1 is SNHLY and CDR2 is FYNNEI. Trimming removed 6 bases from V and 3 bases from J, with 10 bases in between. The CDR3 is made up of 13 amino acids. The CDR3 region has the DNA TGTGCCAGCAGCTCTAGACAGACAGATACGCAGTATTTT. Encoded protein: CASSSRQTDTQYF.

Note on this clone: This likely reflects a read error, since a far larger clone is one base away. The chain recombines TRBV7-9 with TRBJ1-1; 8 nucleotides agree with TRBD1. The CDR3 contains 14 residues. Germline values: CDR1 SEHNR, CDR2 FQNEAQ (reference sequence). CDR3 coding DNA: TGTGCCGGCAGCTTGCAGGGGGCGGCCACTGAAGCTTTCTTT. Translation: CAGSLQGAATEAFF.

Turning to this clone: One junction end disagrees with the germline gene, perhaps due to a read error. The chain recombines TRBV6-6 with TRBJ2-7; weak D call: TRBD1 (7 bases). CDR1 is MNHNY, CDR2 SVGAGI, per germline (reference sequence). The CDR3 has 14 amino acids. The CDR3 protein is CASKGPGGKYEQYF. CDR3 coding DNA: TGTGCGAGCAAGGGTCCAGGGGGGAAGTACGAGCAGTACTTC.

The CDR3 coding sequence is TGTGCCAGTAGTAAACTGGACAGGGGGAACTATGGCTACACCTTC. As protein: CASSKLDRGNYGYTF. The rearrangement joins TRBV19 to TRBJ1-2, with TRBD1 identical over 10 bases. V was pared by 4 bases and J by 2 bases, with 4 bases of the junction left unmatched. The CDR3 has 15 amino acids. Germline values: CDR1 LNHDA, CDR2 SQIVND (reference sequence). Full variable domain (rest looked up from reference TRBV19 and TRBJ1-2): DGGITQSPKYLFRKEGQNVTLSCEQNLNHDAMYWYRQDPGQGLRLIYYSQIVNDFQKGDIAEGYSVSREKKESFPLTVTSAQKNPTAFYLCASSKLDRGNYGYTFGSGTRLTVV.

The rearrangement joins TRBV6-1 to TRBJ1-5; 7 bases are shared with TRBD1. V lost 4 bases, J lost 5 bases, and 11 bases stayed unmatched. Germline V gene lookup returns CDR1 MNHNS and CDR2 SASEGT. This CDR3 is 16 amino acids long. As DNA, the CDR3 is TGTGCCAGCAGTGGGACGACAGGGTCGCGTTATCAGCCCCAGCATTTT. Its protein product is CASSGTTGSRYQPQHF.

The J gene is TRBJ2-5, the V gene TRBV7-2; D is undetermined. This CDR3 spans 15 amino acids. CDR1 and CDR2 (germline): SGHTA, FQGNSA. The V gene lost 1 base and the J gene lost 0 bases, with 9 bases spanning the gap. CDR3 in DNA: TGTGCCAGCAGCTTAGAATCTTGGTACCAAGAGACCCAGTACTTC. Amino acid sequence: CASSLESWYQETQYF.

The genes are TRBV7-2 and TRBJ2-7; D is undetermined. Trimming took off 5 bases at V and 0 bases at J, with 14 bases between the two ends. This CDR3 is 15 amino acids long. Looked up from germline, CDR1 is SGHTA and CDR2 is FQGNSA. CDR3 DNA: TGTGCCAGCAGCCCCTCCGGGCCCAGCTCCTACGAGCAGTACTTC. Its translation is CASSPSGPSSYEQYF.

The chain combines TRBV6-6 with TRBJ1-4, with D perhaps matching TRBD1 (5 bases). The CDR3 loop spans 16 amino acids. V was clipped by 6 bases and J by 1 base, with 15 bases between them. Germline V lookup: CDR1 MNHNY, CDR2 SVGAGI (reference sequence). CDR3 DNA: TGTGCCAGCAGCCGAAATTTGGGGGAAACTAATGAAAAACTGTTTTTT. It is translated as CASSRNLGETNEKLFF.

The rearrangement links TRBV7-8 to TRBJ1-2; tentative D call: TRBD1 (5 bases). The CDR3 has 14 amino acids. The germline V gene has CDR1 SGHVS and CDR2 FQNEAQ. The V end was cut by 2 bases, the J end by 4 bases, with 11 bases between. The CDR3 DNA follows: TGTGCCAGCAGCTTATCGGACACGCCCTATGGCTACACCTTC. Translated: CASSLSDTPYGYTF.

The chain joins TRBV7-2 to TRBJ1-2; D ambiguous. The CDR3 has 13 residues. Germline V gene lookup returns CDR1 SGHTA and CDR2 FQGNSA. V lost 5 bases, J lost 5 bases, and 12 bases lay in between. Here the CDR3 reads CASSPTEGYGYTF. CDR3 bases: TGTGCCAGCAGCCCGACGGAGGGTTATGGCTACACCTTC.

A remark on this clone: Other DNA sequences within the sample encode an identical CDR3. The CDR3 DNA sequence: TGTGCCAGCTCACCCGGACAGGGCCTAGGTGGCTACACCTTC. As protein: CASSPGQGLGGYTF. J is TRBJ1-2 and V is TRBV18; 8 bases agree with TRBD1. Trimming at V came to 3 bases and at J to 7 bases, leaving 7 bases not matched to a gene. Germline V gene sequence: CDR1 KGHSH, CDR2 LQKENI. CDR3 size: 14 residues.

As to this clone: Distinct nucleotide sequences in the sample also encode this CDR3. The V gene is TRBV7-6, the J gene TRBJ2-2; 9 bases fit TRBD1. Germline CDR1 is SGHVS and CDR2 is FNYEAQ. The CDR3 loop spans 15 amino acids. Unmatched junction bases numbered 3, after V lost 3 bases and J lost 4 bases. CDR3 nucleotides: TGTGCCAGCAGCTTGGGACAGGGAGGCACCGGGGAGCTGTTTTTT. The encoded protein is CASSLGQGGTGELFF.

CDR3 sequence reads: CASSPLRGNEKLFF. CDR3 in DNA: TGTGCCAGCTCACCACTAAGGGGAAATGAAAAACTGTTTTTT. The V and J genes are TRBV18 and TRBJ1-4; tentative D call: TRBD1 (5 bases). CDR1 and CDR2 from the germline V gene are KGHSH and LQKENI. V lost 1 base and J 5 bases, leaving 8 bases between the germline ends. The CDR3 spans 14 residues.

DNA of the CDR3: TGTGCCAGCAGTTTAGCCCGGGACTTCTACGAGCAGTACTTC. It translates to CASSLARDFYEQYF. This chain connects TRBV27 to TRBJ2-7; D may be TRBD2 (6 bases). CDR3 size: 14 residues. Germline V gene lookup returns CDR1 MNHEY and CDR2 SMNVEV (reference sequence). V was clipped by 2 bases and J by 3 bases, with 11 bases between them.

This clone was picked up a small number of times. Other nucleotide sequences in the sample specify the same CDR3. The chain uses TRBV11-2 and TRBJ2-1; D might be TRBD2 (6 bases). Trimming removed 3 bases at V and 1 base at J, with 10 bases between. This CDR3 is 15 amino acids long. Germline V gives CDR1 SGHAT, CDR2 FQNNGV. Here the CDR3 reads CASSLGRESYNEQFF. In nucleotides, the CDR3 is TGTGCCAGCAGCTTGGGTCGGGAGTCCTACAATGAGCAGTTCTTC.

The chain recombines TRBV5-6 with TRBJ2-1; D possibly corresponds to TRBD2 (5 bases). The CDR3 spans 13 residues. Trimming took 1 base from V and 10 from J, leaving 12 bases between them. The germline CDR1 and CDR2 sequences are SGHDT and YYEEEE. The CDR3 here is CASSLILVQEQFF. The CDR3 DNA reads TGTGCCAGCAGCTTGATACTAGTCCAGGAGCAGTTCTTC. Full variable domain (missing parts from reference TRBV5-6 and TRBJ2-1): DAGVTQSPTHLIKTRGQQVTLRCSPKSGHDTVSWYQQALGQGPQFIFQYYEEEERQRGNFPDRFSGHQFPNYSSELNVNALLLGDSALYLCASSLILVQEQFFGPGTRLTVL.

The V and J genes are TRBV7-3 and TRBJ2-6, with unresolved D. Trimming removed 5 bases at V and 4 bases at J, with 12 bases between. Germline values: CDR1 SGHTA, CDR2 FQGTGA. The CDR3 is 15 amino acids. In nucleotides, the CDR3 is TGTGCCAGCAGCCCAATGCTAGGCGGGGCCAACGTCCTGACTTTC. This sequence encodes CASSPMLGGANVLTF.

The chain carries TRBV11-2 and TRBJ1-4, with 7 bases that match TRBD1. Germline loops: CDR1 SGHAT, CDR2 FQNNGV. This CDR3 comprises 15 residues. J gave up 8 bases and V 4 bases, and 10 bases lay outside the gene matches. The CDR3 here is CASSSSGGTGEKLFF. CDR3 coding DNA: TGTGCCAGCAGCTCCTCAGGGGGGACGGGAGAAAAACTGTTTTTT.

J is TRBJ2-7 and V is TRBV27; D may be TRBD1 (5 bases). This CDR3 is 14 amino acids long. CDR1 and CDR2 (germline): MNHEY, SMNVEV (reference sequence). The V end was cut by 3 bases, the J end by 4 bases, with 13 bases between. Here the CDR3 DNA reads TGTGCCAGCAGTTTTCCAGGGAAATCGTACGAGCAGTACTTC. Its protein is CASSFPGKSYEQYF.